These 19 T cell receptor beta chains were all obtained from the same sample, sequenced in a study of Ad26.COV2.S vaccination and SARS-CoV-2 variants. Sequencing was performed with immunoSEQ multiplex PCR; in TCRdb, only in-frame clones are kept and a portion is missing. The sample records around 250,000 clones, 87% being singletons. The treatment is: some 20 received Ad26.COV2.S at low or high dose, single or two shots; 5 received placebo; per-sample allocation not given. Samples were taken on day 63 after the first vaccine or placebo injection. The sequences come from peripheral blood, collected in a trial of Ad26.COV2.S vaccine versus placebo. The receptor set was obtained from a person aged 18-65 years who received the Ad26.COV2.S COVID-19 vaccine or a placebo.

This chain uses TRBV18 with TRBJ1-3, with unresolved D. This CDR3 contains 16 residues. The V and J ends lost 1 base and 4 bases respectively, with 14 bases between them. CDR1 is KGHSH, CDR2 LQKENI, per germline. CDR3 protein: CASSPRSAGTGNTIYF. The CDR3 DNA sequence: TGTGCCAGCTCACCACGATCCGCGGGAACAGGAAACACCATATATTTT.

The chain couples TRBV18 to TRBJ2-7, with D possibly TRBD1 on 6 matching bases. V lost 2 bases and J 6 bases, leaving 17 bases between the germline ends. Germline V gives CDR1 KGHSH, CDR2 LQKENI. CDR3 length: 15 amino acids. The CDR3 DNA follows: TGTGCCAGCTCACCAAGTTATATACAGGGAGCCGAGCAGTACTTC. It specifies CASSPSYIQGAEQYF.

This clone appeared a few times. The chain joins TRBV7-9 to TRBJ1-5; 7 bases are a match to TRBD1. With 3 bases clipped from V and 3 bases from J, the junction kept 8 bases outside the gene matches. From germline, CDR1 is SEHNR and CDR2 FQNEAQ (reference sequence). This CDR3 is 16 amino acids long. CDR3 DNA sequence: TGTGCCAGCAGCTTGGGGTACGACAGGGTCAATCAGCCCCAGCATTTT. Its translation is CASSLGYDRVNQPQHF.

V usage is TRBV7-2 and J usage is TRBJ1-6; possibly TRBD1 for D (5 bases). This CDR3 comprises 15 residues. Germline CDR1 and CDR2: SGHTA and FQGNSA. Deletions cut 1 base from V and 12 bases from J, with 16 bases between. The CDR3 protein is CASSLDGTATKPLHF. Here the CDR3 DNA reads TGTGCCAGCAGCTTAGATGGGACGGCGACAAAACCCCTCCACTTT.

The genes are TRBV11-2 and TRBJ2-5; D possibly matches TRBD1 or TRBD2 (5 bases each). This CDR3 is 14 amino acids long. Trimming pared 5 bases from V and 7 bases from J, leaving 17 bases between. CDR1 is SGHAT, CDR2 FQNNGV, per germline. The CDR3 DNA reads TGTGCCAGCAGCCGAGGGACCCCCTGGGGGACCCAGTACTTC. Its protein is CASSRGTPWGTQYF.

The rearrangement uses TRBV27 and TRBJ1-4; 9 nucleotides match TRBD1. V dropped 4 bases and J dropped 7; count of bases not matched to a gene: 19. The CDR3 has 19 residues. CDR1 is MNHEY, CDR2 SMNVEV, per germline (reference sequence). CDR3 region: CASSSTGTGILNHIEKLFF. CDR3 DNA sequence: TGTGCCAGCAGTTCAACCGGGACAGGGATTCTAAACCACATTGAAAAACTGTTTTTT.

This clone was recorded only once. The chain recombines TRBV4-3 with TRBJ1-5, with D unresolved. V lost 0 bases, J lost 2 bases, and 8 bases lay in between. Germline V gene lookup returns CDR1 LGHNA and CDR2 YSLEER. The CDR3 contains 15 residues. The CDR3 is CASSQDGKGNQPQHF. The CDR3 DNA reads TGCGCCAGCAGCCAAGATGGGAAGGGCAATCAGCCCCAGCATTTT.

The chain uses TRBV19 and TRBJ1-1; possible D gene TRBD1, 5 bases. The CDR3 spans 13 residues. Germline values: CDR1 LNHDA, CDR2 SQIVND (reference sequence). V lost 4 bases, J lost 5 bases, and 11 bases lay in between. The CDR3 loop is CASSRNGGTEAFF. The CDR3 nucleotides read TGTGCCAGTAGTAGAAACGGGGGAACTGAAGCTTTCTTT.

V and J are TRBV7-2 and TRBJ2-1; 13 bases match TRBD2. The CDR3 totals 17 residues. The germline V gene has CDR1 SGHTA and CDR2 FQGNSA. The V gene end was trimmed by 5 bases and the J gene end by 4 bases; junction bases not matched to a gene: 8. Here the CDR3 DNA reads TGTGCCAGCAGCACCCGGACTAGCGGGGGCCGTTACAATGAGCAGTTCTTC. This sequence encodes CASSTRTSGGRYNEQFF.

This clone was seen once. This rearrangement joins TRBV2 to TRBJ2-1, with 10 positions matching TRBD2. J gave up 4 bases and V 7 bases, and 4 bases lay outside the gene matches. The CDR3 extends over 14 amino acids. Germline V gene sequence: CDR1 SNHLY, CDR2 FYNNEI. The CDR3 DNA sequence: TGTGCCAGCACCTCTAGCGGGGGTTACAATGAGCAGTTCTTC. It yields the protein CASTSSGGYNEQFF.

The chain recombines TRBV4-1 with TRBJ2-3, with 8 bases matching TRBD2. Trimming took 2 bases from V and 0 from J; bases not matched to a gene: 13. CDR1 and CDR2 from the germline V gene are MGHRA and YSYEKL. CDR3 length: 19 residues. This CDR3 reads CASSQRWRGVDSSTDTQYF. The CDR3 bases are TGCGCCAGCAGCCAACGGTGGCGGGGGGTAGACTCTAGCACAGATACGCAGTATTTT.

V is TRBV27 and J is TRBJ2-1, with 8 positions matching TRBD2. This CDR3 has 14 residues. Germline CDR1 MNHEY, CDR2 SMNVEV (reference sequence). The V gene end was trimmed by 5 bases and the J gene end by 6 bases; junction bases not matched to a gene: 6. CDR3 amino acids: CASSPGTSLNEQFF. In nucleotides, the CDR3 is TGTGCCAGCAGTCCCGGGACTAGTCTCAATGAGCAGTTCTTC.

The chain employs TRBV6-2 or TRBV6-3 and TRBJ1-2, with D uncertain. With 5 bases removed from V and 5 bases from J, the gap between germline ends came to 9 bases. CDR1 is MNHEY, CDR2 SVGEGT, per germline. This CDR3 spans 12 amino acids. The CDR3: CASSPTGYGYTF. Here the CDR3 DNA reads TGTGCCAGCAGTCCCACGGGGTATGGCTACACCTTC.

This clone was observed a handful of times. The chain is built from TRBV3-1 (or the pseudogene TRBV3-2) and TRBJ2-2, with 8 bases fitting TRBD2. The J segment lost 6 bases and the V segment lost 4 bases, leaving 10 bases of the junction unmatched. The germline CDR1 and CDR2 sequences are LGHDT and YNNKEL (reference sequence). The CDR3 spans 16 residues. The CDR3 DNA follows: TGTGCCAGCAGCCCTCGGACTAGCTCCCCCTCCGGGGAGCTGTTTTTT. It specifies CASSPRTSSPSGELFF.

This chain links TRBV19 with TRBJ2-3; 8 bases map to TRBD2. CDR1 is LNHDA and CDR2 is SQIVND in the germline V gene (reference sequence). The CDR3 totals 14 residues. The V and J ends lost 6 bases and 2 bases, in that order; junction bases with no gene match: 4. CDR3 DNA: TGTGCCAGTAGGCGAGCGGGAGCCACAGATACGCAGTATTTT. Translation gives CASRRAGATDTQYF.

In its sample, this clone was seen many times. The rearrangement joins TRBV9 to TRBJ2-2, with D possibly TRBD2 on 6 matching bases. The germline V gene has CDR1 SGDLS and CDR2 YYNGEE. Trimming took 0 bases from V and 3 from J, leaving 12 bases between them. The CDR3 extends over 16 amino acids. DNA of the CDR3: TGTGCCAGCAGCGTAGGTATAGCGGCGGACACCGGGGAGCTGTTTTTT. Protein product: CASSVGIAADTGELFF.

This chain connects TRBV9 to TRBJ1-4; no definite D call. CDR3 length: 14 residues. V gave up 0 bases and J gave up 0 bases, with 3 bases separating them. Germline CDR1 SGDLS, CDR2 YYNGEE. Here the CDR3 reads CASSVGPTNEKLFF. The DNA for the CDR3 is TGTGCCAGCAGCGTAGGGCCAACTAATGAAAAACTGTTTTTT. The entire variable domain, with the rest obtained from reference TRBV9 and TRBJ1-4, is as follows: DSGVTQTPKHLITATGQRVTLRCSPRSGDLSVYWYQQSLDQGLQFLIQYYNGEERAKGNILERFSAQQFPDLHSELNLSSLELGDSALYFCASSVGPTNEKLFFGSGTQLSVL.

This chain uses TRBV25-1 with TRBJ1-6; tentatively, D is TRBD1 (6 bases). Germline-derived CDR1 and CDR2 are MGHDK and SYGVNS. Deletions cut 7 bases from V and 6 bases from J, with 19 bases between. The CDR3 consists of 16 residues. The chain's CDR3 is CASMPTGAISNSPLHF. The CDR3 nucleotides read TGTGCCAGCATGCCGACGGGGGCGATATCTAATTCACCCCTCCACTTT.

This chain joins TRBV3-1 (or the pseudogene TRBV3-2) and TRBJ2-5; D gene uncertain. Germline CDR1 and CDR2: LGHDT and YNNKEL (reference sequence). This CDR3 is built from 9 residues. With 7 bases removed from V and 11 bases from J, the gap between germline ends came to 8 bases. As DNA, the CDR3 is TGTGCCAGCACGGCTGGTCAGTACTTC. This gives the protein CASTAGQYF.